One sample yielded the 17 T cell receptor beta chains listed below, sequenced in a study of blood T cell repertoires in COVID-19. Profiled with immunoSEQ multiplex PCR; TCRdb holds only in-frame clones, not every one. The sample shows roughly 160,000 clones, approximately 74% of them seen only once. The specimen was peripheral blood. These receptors were collected from a woman older than 75 with acute or convalescent COVID-19.

The chain employs TRBV27 and TRBJ2-2; 11 nucleotides line up with TRBD1. The V segment lost 6 bases and the J segment 3 bases; nucleotides outside the gene matches: 9. The CDR3 has 17 residues. The germline V gene has CDR1 MNHEY and CDR2 SMNVEV (reference sequence). CDR3 in DNA: TGTGCCAGCAGGCTGGACAGGGGGCTTCCGTACACCGGGGAGCTGTTTTTT. Encoded protein: CASRLDRGLPYTGELFF.

The chain has TRBV27 and TRBJ2-7; TRBD2 might be the D (7 bases). The V end was cut by 5 bases, the J end by 4 bases, with 21 bases between. The length of the CDR3 is 16 residues. The V gene's germline CDR1 is MNHEY and CDR2 SMNVEV (reference sequence). The CDR3 DNA sequence: TGTGCCAGCAGTAAGGGAGAGGGGGGGGTCTGGTACGAGCAGTACTTC. Protein product: CASSKGEGGVWYEQYF.

The chain has TRBV30 and TRBJ1-2; TRBD1 matches 9 bases. CDR1 and CDR2 from the germline V gene are GTSNPN and SVGIG (reference sequence). After removal of 5 bases from V and 6 bases from J, the junction contained 7 bases not matched to a gene. The CDR3 is 13 amino acids. The CDR3 reads CAWAGQGNNGYTF. The CDR3 DNA follows: TGTGCCTGGGCTGGACAGGGGAATAATGGCTACACCTTC.

The V and J genes are TRBV28 and TRBJ1-5; D gene ambiguous. V lost 6 bases to trimming and J lost 11 bases, with 14 bases between them. Germline lookup yields CDR1 MDHEN and CDR2 SYDVKM. The CDR3 has 12 residues. The chain's CDR3 is CASSPPREAQHF. The CDR3 DNA reads TGTGCCAGCAGCCCGCCCCGTGAGGCCCAGCATTTT.

This clone was seen just once. The chain has TRBV7-8 and TRBJ1-6; a possible D gene is TRBD1 (5 bases). V lost 4 bases to trimming and J lost 7 bases, with 11 bases between them. CDR1 and CDR2 from the germline V gene are SGHVS and FQNEAQ. CDR3 length: 14 amino acids. The CDR3 loop is CASSSGLENSPLHF. DNA for the CDR3: TGTGCCAGCAGCTCGGGACTCGAGAATTCACCCCTCCACTTT. Using reference TRBV7-8 and TRBJ1-6 for the parts outside the CDR3, the full variable domain is GAGVSQSPRYKVAKRGQDVALRCDPISGHVSLFWYQQALGQGPEFLTYFQNEAQLDKSGLPSDRFFAERPEGSVSTLKIQRTQQEDSAVYLCASSSGLENSPLHFGNGTRLTVT.

The gene calls are TRBV18 and TRBJ2-7, with 8 bases aligning to TRBD1. V was clipped by 6 bases and J by 2 bases; unmatched bases: 15. The germline CDR1 and CDR2 sequences are KGHSH and LQKENI. This CDR3 region has 17 residues. The DNA of the CDR3 is TGTGCCAGCTCCTTTCCCCCCCCCGGGACAGGAACCTACGAGCAGTACTTC. Amino acid sequence: CASSFPPPGTGTYEQYF.

This clone has more than one count but fewer than ten. The chain links TRBV7-8 to TRBJ1-2; TRBD1 might be the D (5 bases). There are 12 residues in the CDR3. V was shortened by 0 bases and J by 10 bases, with 9 bases between the two germline ends. Germline loops: CDR1 SGHVS, CDR2 FQNEAQ. CDR3 in amino acids: CASSLASRDYTF. DNA for the CDR3: TGTGCCAGCAGCTTAGCGTCCAGGGACTACACCTTC.

The chain carries TRBV2 and TRBJ1-1; possibly TRBD1 for D (5 bases). The CDR3 is 14 residues long. Germline CDR1 reads SNHLY; CDR2 reads FYNNEI. With 8 bases removed from V and 0 bases from J, the gap between germline ends came to 13 bases. CDR3 protein: CASGRDGVNTEAFF. CDR3 bases: TGTGCCAGCGGGAGGGACGGGGTGAACACTGAAGCTTTCTTT.

The V and J genes are TRBV28 and TRBJ1-1; D is ambiguous. Germline CDR1 reads MDHEN; CDR2 reads SYDVKM. CDR3 length equals 13 residues. The germline V and J ends were trimmed by 4 bases and 2 bases, with 8 bases remaining between them. The CDR3 spells CASSWNSNTEAFF. For the CDR3, the DNA is TGTGCCAGCAGTTGGAACAGCAACACTGAAGCTTTCTTT.

The chain links TRBV6-5 to TRBJ2-5, with 8 nucleotides matching TRBD1. This CDR3 comprises 14 residues. The trim removed 6 bases at V and 9 bases at J, leaving 12 bases unmatched. Germline CDR1 and CDR2: MNHEY and SVGAGI. CDR3 sequence reads: CASRRGQVEGPQYF. CDR3 nucleotides: TGTGCCAGCAGACGGGGACAGGTCGAGGGGCCCCAGTACTTC.

The chain joins TRBV5-1 to TRBJ2-3; D possibly corresponds to TRBD2 (5 bases). The germline gives CDR1 SGHRS, CDR2 YFSETQ. The CDR3 spans 13 residues. Trimming took off 1 base at V and 3 bases at J, with 6 bases between the two ends. In DNA form, the CDR3 reads TGCGCCAGCAGCTTGCGGGGAACAGATACGCAGTATTTT. Encoded protein: CASSLRGTDTQYF.

This clone was seen a few times. This sequence joins TRBV5-1 and TRBJ2-2, with TRBD1 identical over 8 bases. The CDR3 covers 14 residues. Germline V gene data show CDR1 as SGHRS and CDR2 as YFSETQ. V trimming: 4 bases; J trimming: 9 bases; junction bases outside the gene matches: 8. CDR3 DNA sequence: TGCGCCAGCAGCCCAAGTGGACAGGGTTGGGAGCTGTTTTTT. Protein: CASSPSGQGWELFF.

CDR3 nucleotide sequence: TGTGCCAGCAGTGAGGGCATAAGCGGGTACAATGAGCAGTTCTTC. Its protein product is CASSEGISGYNEQFF. The rearrangement joins TRBV6-1 to TRBJ2-1; a possible D gene is TRBD2 (6 bases). Germline assignment: CDR1 MNHNS and CDR2 SASEGT. The CDR3 is 15 residues long. Trimming took off 3 bases at V and 4 bases at J, with 13 bases between the two ends.

This chain joins TRBV21-1 and TRBJ1-2; TRBD1, the table's D call, lacks a check against the DNA. TRBV21-1 is classified as a pseudogene. The CDR3 is 16 residues long. CDR3 DNA sequence: TGTGCCAGCAGCATAGGAGGGACAGGGGAAGACTATGGCTACACCTTC. Its translation: CASSIGGTGEDYGYTF.

The J gene is TRBJ1-1, the V gene TRBV29-1, with D possibly being TRBD1 (5 bases). Trimming removed 4 bases at V and 4 bases at J, with 10 bases between. CDR1 is SQVTM and CDR2 is ANQGSEA in the germline V gene. CDR3 size: 12 residues. In nucleotides, the CDR3 is TGCAGCGTTGGACGTGGGGCCACTGAAGCTTTCTTT. Protein product: CSVGRGATEAFF.

The chain is built from TRBV5-4 and TRBJ1-6, with 7 bases aligning to TRBD1. Germline values: CDR1 SGHNT, CDR2 YYREEE (reference sequence). Trimming took 0 bases from V and 9 from J; bases not matched to a gene: 6. The CDR3 contains 15 residues. The DNA of the CDR3 is TGTGCCAGCAGCTTGGTAGGGGGCAGGATTTCACCCCTCCACTTT. Encoded protein: CASSLVGGRISPLHF.

The chain links TRBV4-2 to TRBJ2-3, with D perhaps TRBD2 (6 bases). V lost 3 bases to trimming and J lost 3 bases, with 13 bases between them. Germline CDR1 and CDR2: LGHNA and YNFKEQ. The CDR3 has 15 amino acids. The CDR3 bases are TGTGCCAGCAGCCACTGGGGGGATGAGACAGATACGCAGTATTTT. Translated: CASSHWGDETDTQYF.